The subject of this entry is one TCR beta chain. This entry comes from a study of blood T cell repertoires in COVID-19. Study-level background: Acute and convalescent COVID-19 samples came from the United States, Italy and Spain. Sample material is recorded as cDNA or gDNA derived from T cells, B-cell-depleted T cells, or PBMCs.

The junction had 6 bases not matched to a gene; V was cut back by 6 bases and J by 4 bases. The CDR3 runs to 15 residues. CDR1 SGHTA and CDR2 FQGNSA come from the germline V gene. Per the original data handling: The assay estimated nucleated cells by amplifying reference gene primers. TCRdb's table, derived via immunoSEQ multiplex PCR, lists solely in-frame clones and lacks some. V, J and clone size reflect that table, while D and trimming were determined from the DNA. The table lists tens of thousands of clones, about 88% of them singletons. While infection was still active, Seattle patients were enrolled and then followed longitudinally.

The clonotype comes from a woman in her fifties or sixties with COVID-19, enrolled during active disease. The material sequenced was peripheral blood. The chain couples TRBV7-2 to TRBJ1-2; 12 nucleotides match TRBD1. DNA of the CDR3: TGTGCCAGCAGGAAGGGACAGGGGGCCGGCTATGGCTACACCTTC. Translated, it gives CASRKGQGAGYGYTF.